This T cell receptor (beta chain) was sequenced for a study of cytomegalovirus exposure and HLA in healthy donors. The primer mix had 60 Vbeta and 13 Jbeta primers. Profiling relied on immunoSEQ multiplex PCR, and the TCRdb table lists in-frame clones only, not all of them. The sample has about 190,000 clones, roughly four fifths seen once. The CDR3 contains 14 residues. Germline values: CDR1 LGHNA, CDR2 YNFKEQ. Trimming took 1 base from V and 7 from J, leaving 13 bases between them. The gene calls are TRBV4-2 and TRBJ1-2; D is undetermined. The sample consisted of PBMCs. The TCR sequence derives from a middle-aged man in good health and CMV-seronegative. CDR3 DNA sequence: TGTGCCAGCAGCCAAGGCTCGATACGGGGTGGCTACACCTTC. It yields the protein CASSQGSIRGGYTF.